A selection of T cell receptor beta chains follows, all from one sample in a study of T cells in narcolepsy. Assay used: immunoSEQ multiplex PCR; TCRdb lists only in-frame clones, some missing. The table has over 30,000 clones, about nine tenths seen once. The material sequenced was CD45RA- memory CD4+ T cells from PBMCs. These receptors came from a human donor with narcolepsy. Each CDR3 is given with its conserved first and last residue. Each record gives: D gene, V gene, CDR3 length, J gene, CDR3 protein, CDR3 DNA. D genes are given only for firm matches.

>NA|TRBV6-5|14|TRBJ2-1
CASSYRTKNNEQFF
TGTGCCAGCAGTTACAGGACTAAAAACAATGAGCAGTTCTTC
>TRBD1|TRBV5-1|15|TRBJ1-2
CASSLGTAGVYGYTF
TGCGCCAGCAGCTTAGGGACAGCGGGAGTCTATGGCTACACCTTC
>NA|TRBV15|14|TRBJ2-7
CATSRDYQGREQYF
TGTGCCACCAGCAGAGATTATCAGGGCCGCGAGCAGTACTTC
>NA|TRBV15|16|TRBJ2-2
CATSRAGKGEAGELFF
TGTGCCACCAGCAGAGCCGGGAAGGGAGAGGCCGGGGAGCTGTTTTTT
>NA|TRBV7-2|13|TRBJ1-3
CASSSRIGNTIYF
TGTGCCAGCAGCTCTAGGATAGGAAACACCATATATTTT
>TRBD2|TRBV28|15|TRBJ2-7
CASSVHSGGLYEQYF
TGTGCCAGCAGTGTCCATAGCGGGGGCCTTTACGAGCAGTACTTC
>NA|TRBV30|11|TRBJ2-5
CAWMTGETQYF
TGTGCCTGGATGACCGGGGAGACCCAGTACTTC
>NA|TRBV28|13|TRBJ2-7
CASRPGHSYEQYF
TGTGCCAGCCGGCCAGGACACTCCTACGAGCAGTACTTC
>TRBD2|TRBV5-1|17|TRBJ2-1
CASSFLGTSGSYNEQFF
TGCGCCAGCAGCTTTCTTGGGACTAGCGGCTCCTACAATGAGCAGTTCTTC
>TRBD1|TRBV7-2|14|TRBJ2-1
CATSRDRAFNEQFF
TGTGCCACCAGTCGGGACAGGGCCTTCAATGAGCAGTTCTTC
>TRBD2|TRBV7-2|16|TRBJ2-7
CASSLQRLAGGYEQYF
TGTGCCAGCAGCTTACAGCGACTAGCGGGAGGATACGAGCAGTACTTC
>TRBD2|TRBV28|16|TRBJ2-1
CASSRPGTTTYNEQFF
TGTGCCAGCAGTCGCCCCGGGACTACCACCTACAATGAGCAGTTCTTC
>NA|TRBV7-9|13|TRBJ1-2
CASSLASGYGYTF
TGTGCCAGCAGCCTCGCCAGCGGGTATGGCTACACCTTC
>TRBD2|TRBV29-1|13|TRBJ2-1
CSVEAGGNNEQFF
TGCAGCGTCGAAGCCGGGGGGAACAATGAGCAGTTCTTC
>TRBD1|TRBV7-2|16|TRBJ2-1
CASSSYRDRERNEQFF
TGTGCCAGCAGCTCCTACCGGGACAGGGAACGCAATGAGCAGTTCTTC
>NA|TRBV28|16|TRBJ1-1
CASSPRDPGLNTEAFF
TGTGCCAGCAGCCCTCGGGACCCAGGATTGAACACTGAAGCTTTCTTT
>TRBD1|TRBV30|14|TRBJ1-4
CAWSGQGTNEKLFF
TGTGCCTGGAGTGGACAGGGGACTAATGAAAAACTGTTTTTT
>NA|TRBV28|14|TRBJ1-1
CASRPGGADTEAFF
TGTGCCAGCAGACCCGGGGGCGCCGACACTGAAGCTTTCTTT
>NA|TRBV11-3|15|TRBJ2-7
CASSFNPPRDYEQYF
TGTGCCAGCAGCTTCAATCCCCCAAGGGACTACGAGCAGTACTTC
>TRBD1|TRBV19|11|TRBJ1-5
CASSGRTGQHF
TGTGCCAGTAGTGGACGGACAGGTCAGCATTTT
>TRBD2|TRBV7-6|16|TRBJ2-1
CASSSLAGGAYNEQFF
TGTGCCAGCAGCTCGCTAGCGGGAGGTGCCTACAATGAGCAGTTCTTC
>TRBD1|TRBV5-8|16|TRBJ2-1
CASSLARDRFYNEQFF
TGTGCCAGCAGCTTGGCCAGGGACAGGTTCTACAATGAGCAGTTCTTC
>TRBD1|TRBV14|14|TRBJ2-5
CASSRNRGSETQYF
TGTGCCAGCAGTAGAAACAGGGGATCGGAGACCCAGTACTTC
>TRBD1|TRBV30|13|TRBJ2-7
CAWTPGTGYEQYF
TGTGCCTGGACCCCCGGGACAGGCTACGAGCAGTACTTC
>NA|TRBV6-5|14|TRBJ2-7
CASSYAWGTYEQYF
TGTGCCAGCAGTTACGCGTGGGGGACCTACGAGCAGTACTTC
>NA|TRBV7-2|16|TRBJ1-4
CASSLTGVRNNEKLFF
TGTGCCAGCAGTTTAACTGGGGTACGGAATAATGAAAAACTGTTTTTT
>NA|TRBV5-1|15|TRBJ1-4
CASSLAAVDNEKLFF
TGCGCCAGCAGCTTGGCGGCAGTTGATAATGAAAAACTGTTTTTT
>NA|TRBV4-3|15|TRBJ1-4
CASSQGRSVGEKLFF
TGCGCCAGCAGCCAAGGGAGGTCAGTGGGTGAAAAACTGTTTTTT
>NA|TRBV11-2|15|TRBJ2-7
CASSPTVRREGEQYF
TGTGCCAGCAGCCCTACAGTACGGCGGGAAGGCGAGCAGTACTTC
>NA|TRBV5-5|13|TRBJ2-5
CASSPTGIETQYF
TGTGCCAGCAGCCCAACAGGGATAGAGACCCAGTACTTC
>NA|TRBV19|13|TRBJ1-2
CASSIGEMGGYTF
TGTGCCAGTAGTATAGGGGAAATGGGCGGCTACACCTTC
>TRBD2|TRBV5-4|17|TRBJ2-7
CASSLAPTSGATYEQYF
TGTGCCAGCAGCTTGGCTCCTACTAGCGGGGCGACCTACGAGCAGTACTTC
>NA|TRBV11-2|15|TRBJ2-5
CASSRRQHRMETQYF
TGTGCCAGCAGCCGCCGACAGCACAGGATGGAGACCCAGTACTTC
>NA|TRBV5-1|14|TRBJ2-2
CASSLRTDTGELFF
TGCGCCAGCAGCCTAAGGACGGACACCGGGGAGCTGTTTTTT
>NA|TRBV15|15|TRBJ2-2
CATSRSSTNTGELFF
TGTGCCACCAGCAGGTCTTCCACGAACACCGGGGAGCTGTTTTTT
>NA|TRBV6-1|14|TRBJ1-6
CASSRKVQNSPLHF
TGTGCCAGCAGCCGGAAGGTTCAGAATTCACCCCTCCACTTT
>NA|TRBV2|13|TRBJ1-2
CASSELRQYGYTF
TGTGCCAGCAGTGAATTGAGGCAGTATGGCTACACCTTC
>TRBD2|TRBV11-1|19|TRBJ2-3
CASSRGGLAEFSSTDTQYF
TGTGCCAGCAGCCGGGGGGGACTAGCGGAATTCTCTAGCACAGATACGCAGTATTTT
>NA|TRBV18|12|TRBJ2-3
CASSPSVDTQYF
TGTGCCAGCTCACCATCCGTAGATACGCAGTATTTT
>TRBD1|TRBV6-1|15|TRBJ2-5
CASTPRRQGSSEQYF
TGTGCCAGCACCCCTCGGCGACAGGGATCTTCTGAGCAGTACTTC
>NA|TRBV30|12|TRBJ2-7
CAWNLLNYEQYF
TGTGCCTGGAACCTACTAAACTACGAGCAGTACTTC
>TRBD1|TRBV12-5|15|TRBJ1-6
CASGIGQGPNSPLHF
TGTGCTAGTGGTATCGGACAGGGTCCCAATTCACCCCTCCACTTT
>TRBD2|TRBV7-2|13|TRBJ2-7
CASSPRTSAEQYF
TGTGCCAGCAGCCCCCGGACTAGTGCCGAGCAGTACTTC